One T cell receptor beta chain is described in this entry. What this receptor recognizes is not known. There are no base qualities to consult, and no much larger clone falls within one base. Libraries were made using the immunoSEQ multiplex PCR assay. The multiplex PCR relied on a mix of 60 forward primers for TCR Vbeta segments and 13 reverse primers for TCR Jbeta segments. The CDR3 region of rearranged TCR beta genes was amplified from genomic DNA with a multiplex PCR assay. Amplified TCR beta libraries were sequenced as 87-base-pair reads on the Illumina HiSeq System. The source study handled its data this way. Across the roughly 670 repertoires, a later analysis counted tens of millions of unique TCR beta chains, about 10 million of which were shared by at least two donors. A nearest-neighbor algorithm error-corrected the raw reads and collapsed the reads into unique sequences, merging closely related sequences to remove PCR and sequencing errors. To assign V, D and J gene segments, CDR3 sequences were aligned to IMGT reference sequences. For a sequence to be retained, at least a six-nucleotide match to both a V gene segment and a J gene segment was required. Rearrangements were called productive when the CDR3 lacked stop codons and stayed in frame with V and J; all others were non-productive. Following IMGT convention, CDR3 was defined as the stretch from the second conserved V-encoded cysteine up to the conserved J-encoded phenylalanine. The earlier analysis of a few hundred of the donors excluded sequences that lacked an unambiguous match to a single V gene segment. In an earlier analysis of some 590 of the donors, V segments were called functional above 56.7% productive rearrangements and were called segregating when the between-donor standard deviation exceeded 5%. A statistical classification framework was developed to diagnose cytomegalovirus status using the catalog of TCR beta chain sequences. V and J gene assignment, in a later analysis, came from comparing TCR nucleotide sequences with IMGT/GENE-DB human TR gene sequences. A later analysis assigned CDR3 sequences and most-parsimonious VDJ recombination scenarios with the TCRdist pipeline. In a later analysis, each TCR beta chain was defined by its CDR3 amino acid sequence together with its V-gene family, and reads without a unique V-gene family were excluded. As a way to deal with suspected cross-contamination and a sequencing artifact, a later analysis dropped hundreds of nucleotide sequences that were highly shared and had low generation probability. A later analysis calculated a clonal expansion index for each public chain from normalized within-repertoire ranks of inferred template counts. Generation probabilities in a later analysis came from a VDJ recombination model fitted to out-of-frame rearrangements, and those results were checked against IGoR. Hypergeometric tests were used in a later analysis to score TCR-TCR, TCR-HLA and TCR-CMV co-occurrence, with a repertoire-size bias correction applied to the TCR pairs. To estimate false discovery rates, a later analysis permuted the HLA or CMV assignments 20 times. In a later analysis, co-occurring TCRs were grouped using DBSCAN, and TCRdist sequence similarity was added for clustering within HLA-allele-positive subsets. Repertoires with fewer than 30,000 or more than 120,000 public chains were left out of co-occurrence clustering, as were about five repertoires with anomalous nucleotide sharing. Drawn from immuneACCESS, this table holds only the in-frame rearrangements with V and J called that TCRdb kept. Clones are partly lost; checked studies trace under half to an unresolved V gene and leave the rest unexplained. V, J and clone size are taken as reported in that table, and D and trimming were inferred from the DNA itself. The table for this sample lists 200,000 or so clones; 70% to 85% of them were counted only once. The ten largest clonotypes hold roughly 0.1% of the sample.

Trimming removed 4 bases from V and 4 bases from J, leaving 7 bases between the germline ends. Including the terminal cysteine and phenylalanine, the CDR3 comprises 12 residues. CDR3 DNA is the only sequence kept; it has 36 bases, read in frame from the first base. From a lookup of the germline V gene, CDR1 and CDR2 are LGHNA and YNFKEQ. These data originate in a study of cytomegalovirus exposure and HLA in healthy donors (dated by TCRdb to about 2017). Looking at the study overall: An earlier analysis of 587 of the donors reported under 300 Gb of sequence data and 117 million unique TCR beta sequences obtained from some 200 million T cells. An early release that covered approximately 600 HLA-typed donors contained approximately 320 gigabases of sequencing data and 85 million to 100 million unique TCR sequences. Of the 398 genotyped donors, roughly 80% fell in the genetic ancestry cluster associated with self-reported Caucasian donors. The study aimed to test whether cataloging public T cell receptors could reveal signatures of past pathogen exposure. The study used immunosequencing to profile the T cell repertoires of approximately 630 subjects and linked those repertoires to cytomegalovirus serostatus. In addition to the first cohort of approximately 670 subjects, a separate validation cohort of some 120 different subjects was used. To predict cytomegalovirus infection status, the study brought together high-throughput TCR immunosequencing, statistical association of individual TCRs with disease status, and machine learning. A later analysis re-analyzed previously published TCR beta repertoires from 550 to 700 donors and added high-resolution HLA genotyping to study TCR occurrence patterns. The later analysis used no new phenotypic data to find candidate immune exposures, relying instead on TCR beta sequences and their occurrence across donors. An earlier analysis of around 540 of the donors applied high-throughput TCR beta sequencing to assess whether each TCR beta V gene segment acted as functional or pseudogenic. Alongside the repertoire data, information on donor age, sex, ethnicity and CMV serostatus was compiled. A later genetic analysis used genome-wide SNP genotypes for about 65% of the 666 donors, treating that subset as a discovery cohort. All discovery cohort repertoires had been generated using a single sequencing platform. HLA typing covered class I and class II loci at four-digit resolution. The number of donors typed differed by locus, with 629-630 for A, B, C, DRB1 and DQB1, 522 for DQA1, over 600 for DPA1, and some 470 for DPB1. Roughly 5 DR-DQ haplotypes were handled as single units for association and clustering, since linkage in the cohort was strong. Among about 410 genotyped donors of the cohort, an average of about 220,000 unique TCR beta nucleotide sequences was sequenced per donor, of which about 18% were non-productive. What the work shows at the level of the full study, not this receptor alone: A further reported finding was that TCR beta sequences accurately predicted the HLA-A and HLA-B alleles for most subjects in the first cohort. The classifier was reported to diagnose cytomegalovirus status with high specificity and sensitivity in both the original cohort and the validation cohort. A group of highly shared sequence variants was considered likely to be a technical artifact of the sequencing pipeline. The cohort was sequenced for TCR beta chains only, and without alpha or paired-chain data the features that could be detected were limited. Across donors, most TCR sequences were observed very rarely, whereas some public TCRs were present in many individuals. An association between a missense DCLRE1C variant and V-gene and J-gene trimming of TCR beta chains was found in a later genetic analysis and replicated in an independent cohort. According to a later analysis, TCR association rates differed among HLA loci, with DRB1 alleles showing the most associated TCRs and HLA-C alleles showing the fewest. Roughly 17 rarely observed V segments, including chromosome 9 orphons, were excluded from the earlier analysis of just under 600 of the donors because counts were too low. Broadly in line with IMGT annotations, most TCR beta V segments showed up in productive rearrangements about 87% or about 30% of the time in an earlier analysis of several hundred of the donors. A later analysis found that HLA-associated TCR beta chains were more clonally expanded and had lower generation probabilities than equally common non-associated chains. Because HLA typing was missing for some donors at each locus, association tests included only the typed subset. Roughly uniform sequencing depth across donors was assumed in presence/absence analyses, although this assumption may not hold. The study gave a list of about 160 TCR beta chains associated with cytomegalovirus. Three of the identified cytomegalovirus-associated TCR beta chains were confirmed in vitro to be specific for cytomegalovirus antigens. Linkage disequilibrium might explain the correlated functional status among segregating V segments, but an unknown experimental factor could not be excluded. A later analysis found that most CMV-associated TCR beta chains appeared HLA-restricted, with HLA associations seemingly driven largely by CMV exposure. Some IMGT-functional V segments, including TRBV6-2 and TRBV6-3, could not be told apart with the 87-base-pair reads, so those segments were excluded. Compared with the roughly 670-donor mean, donors in an Asian-associated ancestry cluster had fewer N-insertions in productive TCRs, according to a later genetic analysis. In a later analysis, several top co-occurrence clusters were reported to appear linked to parvovirus B19, influenza, CMV and Epstein-Barr virus. Strong co-occurrence of HLA alleles, especially DR and DQ, made assigning TCR associations to individual alleles difficult. The authors suggested that the approach could potentially be extended to other disease states and immunological phenotypes. In a later analysis, some 17,000 TCR beta sequences were associated with specific HLA alleles at a false discovery rate of 0.05. Immune exposure information for the cohort was limited to CMV serostatus.

The cohort was made up of 666 healthy bone marrow donors. At the time of sampling, all cohort members were nominally healthy, though unrecorded immune exposures were likely present. The donor was CMV seronegative and belonged to the group of 350 or so seronegative cohort members. Every donor gave a peripheral blood sample, and the peripheral blood mononuclear cells from that sample were used for TCR beta sequencing. Genomic DNA extraction from the blood cell samples was performed with the Qiagen DNeasy Blood Extraction Kit. Sequenced: PBMCs. This receptor chain uses TRBV4-2 and TRBJ2-5, with no D gene named confidently. This clonotype was sampled from a boy younger than 10 in good health and CMV-seronegative. The CDR3 protein is CASSPSPETQYF. The DNA reads TGTGCCAGCAGCCCATCCCCAGAGACCCAGTACTTC.